Below are 29 T cell receptor beta chains sequenced from a single sample in a study of T-cell memory formation after mild COVID-19. TCRdb recomputed calls from the 5' RACE reads with MiXCR, one row per CDR3 protein. Of approximately 42,000 distinct CDR3 sequences listed, approximately 7% were seen once; the top ten hold about 0.84%. The sample comprised PBMCs or a T cell subset sorted from them (not recorded which). Receptors originate from an adult who had mild COVID-19 (a few samples of this study predate the infection). Cell type and time point are not known.

This clonotype turned up a few times. The gene calls are TRBV19 and TRBJ1-2; a weak D match, TRBD1 (6 bases). The germline CDR1 and CDR2 sequences are LNHDA and SQIVND (reference sequence). The V gene lost 7 bases and the J gene lost 6 bases, with 15 bases spanning the gap. CDR3 size: 13 residues. Written as DNA, the CDR3 is TGTGCCAGTACGGCCACGGGGACACATGGCTACACCTTC. It encodes CASTATGTHGYTF. Filled out from reference TRBV19 and TRBJ1-2, the complete variable domain reads DGGITQSPKYLFRKEGQNVTLSCEQNLNHDAMYWYRQDPGQGLRLIYYSQIVNDFQKGDIAEGYSVSREKKESFPLTVTSAQKNPTAFYLCASTATGTHGYTFGSGTRLTVV.

This clonotype was picked up a small number of times. The chain combines TRBV30 with TRBJ1-5; D unresolved. The CDR3 is made up of 15 amino acids. Germline lookup yields CDR1 GTSNPN and CDR2 SVGIG (reference sequence). Deletions cut 0 bases from V and 0 bases from J, with 9 bases between. CDR3 in DNA: TGTGCCTGGAGTGTAGGTCTGGCTAGCAATCAGCCCCAGCATTTT. This translates into CAWSVGLASNQPQHF.

This clonotype was counted many times. CDR3 in amino acids: CASSTRQTATNEKLFF. The DNA of the CDR3 is TGTGCCAGCAGCACCCGACAGACTGCAACTAATGAAAAACTGTTTTTT. The chain employs TRBV7-2 and TRBJ1-4; D possibly corresponds to TRBD1 (5 bases). Per germline, CDR1 SGHTA and CDR2 FQGNSA. The CDR3 loop spans 16 amino acids. V was pared by 5 bases and J by 0 bases, with 13 bases between.

This clonotype appeared a few times. The V and J genes are TRBV6-1 and TRBJ1-2; D remains unclear. Germline lookup yields CDR1 MNHNS and CDR2 SASEGT. V lost 0 bases and J 1 base, leaving 12 bases between the germline ends. This CDR3 contains 16 residues. Here the CDR3 DNA reads TGTGCCAGCAGTGAAGCGGCAGCGTACGATAACTATGGCTACACCTTC. Translation: CASSEAAAYDNYGYTF.

This clonotype has at least ten counts. The CDR3 protein is CASSSLLAGGAYEQYF. The CDR3, as DNA: TGTGCCAGCAGTTCCCTTTTAGCGGGAGGGGCCTACGAGCAGTACTTC. The gene calls are TRBV6-2 or TRBV6-3 and TRBJ2-7; 11 bases fit TRBD2. J gave up 2 bases and V 4 bases, and 7 bases lay outside the gene matches. Germline-derived CDR1 and CDR2 are MNHEY and SVGEGT. There are 16 residues in the CDR3.

In its sample, this clonotype was seen many times. CDR3 sequence reads: CASRIDVGGTEAFF. Here the CDR3 DNA reads TGCGCCAGCAGAATTGACGTTGGAGGCACTGAAGCTTTCTTT. The chain joins TRBV5-1 to TRBJ1-1; D unresolved. V lost 5 bases, J lost 4 bases, and 15 bases lay in between. Germline V gene lookup returns CDR1 SGHRS and CDR2 YFSETQ. The length of the CDR3 is 14 residues.

This clonotype turned up a few times. The rearrangement links TRBV24-1 to TRBJ2-3; 11 nucleotides line up with TRBD1. V shed 3 bases and J 5 bases; nucleotides not matched to a gene: 3. The CDR3 consists of 15 residues. The germline gives CDR1 KGHDR, CDR2 SFDVKD. DNA for the CDR3: TGTGCCACCAGTGATGGACAGGGGGCAAGAGATACGCAGTATTTT. This codes for CATSDGQGARDTQYF.

This clonotype was seen many times. This sequence joins TRBV11-1 and TRBJ1-1; 9 bases are shared with TRBD1. CDR1 and CDR2 from the germline V gene are SGHAT and FQDESV (reference sequence). J lost 8 bases, V lost 5 bases, and 6 bases had no gene match. The CDR3 contains 13 residues. CDR3 DNA: TGTGCCAGCAGCACCGGGACAGGGCTCGAAGCTTTCTTT. Translation gives CASSTGTGLEAFF.

This clonotype appeared many times. The V and J genes are TRBV7-9 and TRBJ2-3, with 9 bases identical to TRBD2. The CDR3 spans 19 residues. The V gene end was trimmed by 4 bases and the J gene end by 0 bases; junction bases not matched to a gene: 14. The germline V gene has CDR1 SEHNR and CDR2 FQNEAQ (reference sequence). The DNA of the CDR3 is TGTGCCAGCAGCTCCCGGCGGGGGCGGGAGGGCCCTAGCACAGATACGCAGTATTTT. Its protein is CASSSRRGREGPSTDTQYF.

Many counts were recorded for this clonotype. V is TRBV15 and J is TRBJ1-2; D remains unclear. With 1 base removed from V and 4 bases from J, the gap between germline ends came to 16 bases. Per germline, CDR1 LNHNV and CDR2 YYDKDF (reference sequence). The CDR3 spans 16 residues. CDR3 protein: CATSRGAGGGVYGYTF. CDR3 DNA: TGTGCCACCAGCAGAGGGGCAGGAGGAGGTGTCTATGGCTACACCTTC.

The rearrangement links TRBV20-1 to TRBJ2-1; 8 bases are a match to TRBD2. The CDR3 covers 12 residues. The junction had 5 bases not matched to a gene; V was cut back by 3 bases and J by 10 bases. Germline-derived CDR1 and CDR2 are DFQATT and SNEGSKA (reference sequence). The CDR3 DNA reads as TGCAGTGCTAGCGGGAGGGCCAGGGAGCAGTTCTTC. This sequence encodes CSASGRAREQFF.

This clonotype came up many times. The J gene is TRBJ2-1, the V gene TRBV20-1, with D tentatively TRBD2 (6 bases). The CDR3 length is 15 residues. CDR1 is DFQATT and CDR2 is SNEGSKA in the germline V gene (reference sequence). V was clipped by 4 bases and J by 2 bases, with 15 bases between them. This CDR3 is CSAKSGLQTYNEQFF. The DNA for the CDR3 is TGCAGTGCTAAAAGTGGACTACAGACCTACAATGAGCAGTTCTTC.

In this sample, this clonotype turned up many times. This chain links TRBV12-3 or TRBV12-4 with TRBJ2-3; D is possibly TRBD1 or TRBD2 (5 bases each). The CDR3 sequence is 16 residues long. V was cut by 7 bases and J by 0 bases, with 17 bases left in between. In nucleotides, the CDR3 is TGTGCCAGCACCCCCGGGACGTCGTCTAGCACAGATACGCAGTATTTT. As protein: CASTPGTSSSTDTQYF.

This clonotype was counted between two and nine times. This chain links TRBV9 with TRBJ1-2; D not resolved. With 0 bases removed from V and 2 bases from J, the gap between germline ends came to 8 bases. The CDR3 contains 14 residues. CDR1 is SGDLS, CDR2 YYNGEE, per germline. The CDR3 sequence is CASSVAEGNYGYTF. Written as DNA, the CDR3 is TGTGCCAGCAGCGTAGCTGAAGGGAACTATGGCTACACCTTC. Complete variable domain (other parts from reference TRBV9 and TRBJ1-2): DSGVTQTPKHLITATGQRVTLRCSPRSGDLSVYWYQQSLDQGLQFLIQYYNGEERAKGNILERFSAQQFPDLHSELNLSSLELGDSALYFCASSVAEGNYGYTFGSGTRLTVV.

This clonotype occurred many times. Written as DNA, the CDR3 is TGTGCCTGGAGTCCAAGACTAGCAGATACGCAGTATTTT. It encodes CAWSPRLADTQYF. The chain combines TRBV30 with TRBJ2-3; perhaps TRBD2 as D (6 bases). CDR3 length: 13 amino acids. Trimming left V 2 bases short and J 4 bases short, with 10 bases between. In germline, CDR1 is GTSNPN, CDR2 SVGIG (reference sequence).

The J gene is TRBJ2-7, the V gene TRBV6-5; possibly TRBD1 for D (9 bases). CDR3 length: 15 amino acids. Trimming took 5 bases from V and 2 from J, leaving 16 bases between them. The germline CDR1 and CDR2 sequences are MNHEY and SVGAGI. For the CDR3, the DNA is TGTGCCAGCAGTCGGGGGGGACAGGGAGCCTACGAGCAGTACTTC. Its translation: CASSRGGQGAYEQYF.

This clonotype appeared a few times. The chain has TRBV5-4 and TRBJ2-5; D possibly uses TRBD1 or TRBD2 (5 bases each). The ends were cut back, 4 bases at V and 2 bases at J, with 9 bases in the middle. Germline V lookup: CDR1 SGHNT, CDR2 YYREEE (reference sequence). The CDR3 loop spans 13 amino acids. The CDR3 region has the DNA TGTGCCAGCAGCCGGGACCGACAAGAGACCCAGTACTTC. This gives the protein CASSRDRQETQYF.

This clonotype was seen repeatedly, ten times or more. The J gene is TRBJ2-7, the V gene TRBV28; D unclear. V dropped 6 bases and J dropped 6 bases, with 15 bases sitting between them. Germline CDR1 reads MDHEN; CDR2 reads SYDVKM. This CDR3 has 13 amino acids. In nucleotides, the CDR3 is TGTGCCAGCAGAGACTCGTTACTGGCCGAGCAGTACTTC. It yields the protein CASRDSLLAEQYF.

The genes are TRBV18 and TRBJ2-1, with D maybe TRBD2 (6 bases). Germline-derived CDR1 and CDR2 are KGHSH and LQKENI. Deletions cut 3 bases from V and 6 bases from J, with 12 bases between. This CDR3 contains 14 residues. The CDR3 DNA reads as TGTGCCAGCTCACCGCCGGGGGAGCCCAATGAGCAGTTCTTC. It is translated as CASSPPGEPNEQFF.

In this sample, this clonotype turned up many times. The chain employs TRBV5-1 and TRBJ2-7; 8 bases agree with TRBD2. Germline loops: CDR1 SGHRS, CDR2 YFSETQ. J was trimmed by 2 bases and V by 2 bases; bases with no gene match: 3. The CDR3 spans 14 residues. CDR3 protein: CASSFTSGTYEQYF. CDR3 bases: TGCGCCAGCAGCTTTACTAGCGGAACCTACGAGCAGTACTTC.

The V gene is TRBV4-2, the J gene TRBJ2-1; D unresolved. The CDR3 has 12 amino acids. Trimming took off 1 base at V and 7 bases at J, with 5 bases between the two ends. Germline lookup yields CDR1 LGHNA and CDR2 YNFKEQ. CDR3 protein: CASSQVFNEQFF. For the CDR3, the DNA is TGTGCCAGCAGCCAAGTTTTTAATGAGCAGTTCTTC.

This clonotype was found many times. This chain uses TRBV5-1 with TRBJ1-1; no clear D. CDR1 SGHRS and CDR2 YFSETQ come from the germline V gene. The V end was cut by 2 bases, the J end by 5 bases, with 10 bases between. This CDR3 has 13 amino acids. The CDR3 region is CASSLEDGTEAFF. The CDR3 nucleotides read TGCGCCAGCAGCTTAGAAGATGGTACTGAAGCTTTCTTT.

The V gene is TRBV24-1, the J gene TRBJ1-2, with D tentatively TRBD1 (6 bases). The V gene's germline CDR1 is KGHDR and CDR2 SFDVKD. V dropped 10 bases and J dropped 6 bases, with 23 bases sitting between them. There are 15 residues in the CDR3. The CDR3 coding sequence is TGTGCCACTCGCGACCACGGCAGGGGATTAGATGGCTACACCTTC. Translating gives CATRDHGRGLDGYTF.

This clonotype was observed a few times. J is TRBJ1-2 and V is TRBV20-1; tentative D call: TRBD1 (5 bases). Germline V lookup: CDR1 DFQATT, CDR2 SNEGSKA (reference sequence). CDR3 length: 15 residues. Trimming pared 0 bases from V and 4 bases from J, leaving 15 bases between. The CDR3 loop is CSAREQGGGSYGYTF. The CDR3 region has the DNA TGCAGTGCTAGAGAGCAGGGCGGAGGTTCCTATGGCTACACCTTC.

This clonotype was counted between two and nine times. The rearrangement links TRBV6-5 to TRBJ2-3; 9 positions match TRBD2. V trimming: 4 bases; J trimming: 4 bases; junction bases outside the gene matches: 6. From germline, CDR1 is MNHEY and CDR2 SVGAGI. This CDR3 is built from 15 residues. In nucleotides, the CDR3 is TGTGCCAGCAGTTTCAGTAGCGGGAGTTCAGATACGCAGTATTTT. Translation gives CASSFSSGSSDTQYF.

This clonotype came up many times. This chain links TRBV5-1 with TRBJ2-5; TRBD1 is a possible D gene (6 bases). CDR1 and CDR2 from the germline V gene are SGHRS and YFSETQ. The CDR3 extends over 15 amino acids. Trimming shortened V by 6 bases and J by 3 bases, and 18 bases separated the two germline ends. The CDR3, as DNA: TGCGCCAGCAACTACGGGGACAACGGGGAAGAGACCCAGTACTTC. Translation gives CASNYGDNGEETQYF.

There are many counts of this clonotype. V usage is TRBV3-1 and J usage is TRBJ2-3; 10 nucleotides line up with TRBD2. CDR1 is LGHDT, CDR2 YNNKEL, per germline (reference sequence). The CDR3 length is 17 residues. V lost 10 bases, J lost 2 bases, and 15 bases stayed unmatched. CDR3 in DNA: TGTGCCACCGCCGCCTCCCATAGCGGGGGGAACACAGATACGCAGTATTTT. Its protein is CATAASHSGGNTDTQYF.

The sample holds many counts of this clonotype. The chain couples TRBV7-9 to TRBJ1-6, with D hard to call. CDR1 is SEHNR, CDR2 FQNEAQ, per germline (reference sequence). V was shortened by 1 base and J by 8 bases, with 6 bases between the two germline ends. CDR3 length: 13 amino acids. The CDR3 nucleotides are TGTGCCAGCAGCTTAGAGCAGGATTCACCCCTCCACTTT. The encoded protein is CASSLEQDSPLHF.

V gene TRBV3-1 combines with J gene TRBJ1-6, with D possibly matching TRBD1 (5 bases). The CDR3 loop spans 14 amino acids. Per germline, CDR1 LGHDT and CDR2 YNNKEL (reference sequence). Trimming took off 4 bases at V and 7 bases at J, with 11 bases between the two ends. CDR3: CASSRGAGNSPLHF. Written as DNA, the CDR3 is TGTGCCAGCAGCCGCGGGGCGGGGAATTCACCCCTCCACTTT.